A selection of T cell receptor beta chains follows, all from one sample in a study of CD4 T cells in relation to SARS-CoV-2 and coronaviruses. Here immunoSEQ multiplex PCR was the method, and the copy in TCRdb shows in-frame clones only, minus some. The repertoire holds some 30,000 clones, with approximately 78% as singletons. What these receptors recognize is not known. Sequencing used CD4+ T cells from PBMCs, cultured in vitro. These receptors originate from a human donor in good health. Each CDR3 is given with its conserved first and last residue. The D gene is left open where the match is weak. Part of the rows lack a size; the others show once, few, many or a class for expanded clones.

TRBV5-6	NA	TRBJ2-7	NA	TGTGCCAGCAGCTTCGGGGCTAGCTCCTACGAGCAGTACTTC	CASSFGASSYEQYF
TRBV9	TRBD1	TRBJ2-7	NA	TGTGCCAGCAGCATTAGTGGGACAGGGGCCGAGCAGTACTTC	CASSISGTGAEQYF
TRBV12-3/TRBV12-4	NA	TRBJ2-5	NA	TGTGCCAGCAGTCCGGGCCTGCAAGAGACCCAGTACTTC	CASSPGLQETQYF
TRBV2	NA	TRBJ1-5	NA	TGTGCCAGCAGGGCCGGGACTCAGAATCAGCCCCAGCATTTT	CASRAGTQNQPQHF
TRBV18	TRBD1	TRBJ2-1	NA	TGTGCCAGCTCACCAAGGGACAGGGAGATTTACAATGAGCAGTTCTTC	CASSPRDREIYNEQFF
TRBV6-1	NA	TRBJ1-6	NA	TGTGCCAGCAGTGAACTGGACAGCCGCTCCTATAATTCACCCCTCCACTTT	CASSELDSRSYNSPLHF
TRBV6-5	NA	TRBJ2-3	NA	TGTGCCAGCAGTTACTCGATGGCGGGGACAGATATGCAGTATTTT	CASSYSMAGTDMQYF
TRBV6-4	NA	TRBJ1-6	once	TGTGCCAGCAGTGAGGCGGGGTCTTCACCCCTCCACTTT	CASSEAGSSPLHF
TRBV5-1	TRBD1	TRBJ2-3	NA	TGCGCCAGCAGCTCTTCACAGGGGGCGGCAGATACGCAGTATTTT	CASSSSQGAADTQYF
TRBV19	NA	TRBJ1-5	NA	TGTGCCAGTAGGGGGCCGGGAACAAATCAGCCCCAGCATTTT	CASRGPGTNQPQHF
TRBV5-1	NA	TRBJ2-2	NA	TGCGCCAGCAGCTTGAGCGCAGGTCCGAACACCGGGGAGCTGTTTTTT	CASSLSAGPNTGELFF
TRBV18	TRBD1	TRBJ1-5	few	TGTGCCAGCTCACCGACAGGGGACAATCAGCCCCAGCATTTT	CASSPTGDNQPQHF
TRBV5-5	NA	TRBJ2-7	NA	TGTGCCAGCAGCCAGTACGTCGGCGAGCAGTACTTC	CASSQYVGEQYF
TRBV12-5	NA	TRBJ2-5	NA	TGTGCTAGTGGTTTGGACCTCCCGGGGGCGCGAGAGACCCAGTACTTC	CASGLDLPGARETQYF
TRBV4-2	TRBD2	TRBJ2-7	NA	TGTGCCAGCAGCCTCGAGACTAGCGGGAGATTTTACGAGCAGTACTTC	CASSLETSGRFYEQYF
TRBV7-7	NA	TRBJ2-5	once	TGTGCCAGCAGCCCGGGGACTGGACAAGAGACCCAGTACTTC	CASSPGTGQETQYF
TRBV7-7	TRBD2	TRBJ2-3	NA	TGTGCTAGCAGCAAACTAGCGGTTGGAACAGATACGCAGTATTTT	CASSKLAVGTDTQYF
TRBV5-1	NA	TRBJ2-1	NA	TGCGCCAGCAGCCTCGGGACTTTTCCCAATGAGCAGTTCTTC	CASSLGTFPNEQFF
TRBV7-8	TRBD1	TRBJ1-2	NA	TGTGCCAGCAGCCGGACAGGGGTCGACTATGGCTACACCTTC	CASSRTGVDYGYTF
TRBV7-9	TRBD1	TRBJ2-3	NA	TGTGCCAGCAGCTTAGGTAGGGACAGCCGGATAGATACGCAGTATTTT	CASSLGRDSRIDTQYF
TRBV7-9	TRBD1	TRBJ1-4	NA	TGTGCCAGCATGTCCAGGGGGACTGTTAATGAAAAACTGTTTTTT	CASMSRGTVNEKLFF
TRBV19	NA	TRBJ1-2	NA	TGTGCCAGTAGTTCCCCGAGGACAGCAAACTATGGCTACACCTTC	CASSSPRTANYGYTF
TRBV7-3	TRBD1	TRBJ2-2	NA	TGTGCCAGCAGACCGGGGACAGGGGGGGTCGGGGAGCTGTTTTTT	CASRPGTGGVGELFF
TRBV5-1	NA	TRBJ2-3	NA	TGCGCCAGCAGCCCCTCCTGGGGGTCCGGGACAGATACGCAGTATTTT	CASSPSWGSGTDTQYF